The rows below give T cell receptor beta chains drawn from one sample of a study of T cell repertoires in cytomegalovirus infection. No cognate antigen is known for these TCRs. TCRdb processed the reads anew with MiXCR; each CDR3 protein has one entry. The sample comprises 450,000 to 600,000 distinct CDR3 sequences, about 42% of which are singletons, and 43% rests with the top ten. The specimen was cultured PBMCs, collected from culture after CMV antigen stimulation. The origin of the receptors is a human donor in good health (CMV status not recorded). Some clones in this sample may be carry-over from other donors' samples. Each CDR3 is given with its conserved first and last residue. D genes are given only for firm matches. Not all rows give a size; the values are once, few, many and, for expanded clones, a class.

len | abundance | j_gene | v_gene | d_gene | CDR3aa | CDR3nt
14 | - | TRBJ2-7 | TRBV27 | - | CASRGHGINYEQYF | TGTGCCAGCAGGGGGCACGGGATAAACTACGAGCAGTACTTC
14 | - | TRBJ1-1 | TRBV20-1 | TRBD1 | CSARDGTANTEAFF | TGCAGTGCTAGAGATGGGACAGCGAACACTGAAGCTTTCTTT
17 | - | TRBJ2-3 | TRBV6-1 | TRBD1 | CASTPTGATSYTDTQYF | TGTGCCAGCACTCCGACAGGGGCCACCTCGTACACAGATACGCAGTATTTT
16 | - | TRBJ2-3 | TRBV7-2 | TRBD2 | CASSPSSGRGGDTQYF | TGTGCCAGCAGCCCGAGTAGCGGGAGGGGTGGAGATACGCAGTATTTT
14 | - | TRBJ2-7 | TRBV10-3 | TRBD2 | CAISASGVSYEQYF | TGTGCCATCAGTGCTAGCGGGGTATCCTACGAGCAGTACTTC
13 | many | TRBJ1-1 | TRBV12-3/TRBV12-4 | - | CASSPGGGTEAFF | TGTGCCAGCAGTCCCGGGGGGGGGACTGAAGCTTTCTTT
20 | many | TRBJ2-7 | TRBV7-2 | TRBD2 | CASSLISPRVGLASSYEQYF | TGTGCCAGCAGCTTAATCTCCCCCCGGGTCGGACTAGCGTCAAGCTACGAGCAGTACTTC
15 | - | TRBJ2-5 | TRBV7-2 | TRBD2 | CASSPGLANQETQYF | TGTGCCAGCAGCCCGGGACTAGCCAATCAAGAGACCCAGTACTTC
13 | - | TRBJ1-1 | TRBV24-1 | TRBD1 | CATSQQGDTEAFF | TGTGCCACCAGTCAGCAGGGGGACACTGAAGCTTTCTTT
17 | - | TRBJ2-1 | TRBV7-4 | TRBD2 | CASTISGRARSYNEQFF | TGTGCCAGCACCATTAGCGGGAGGGCCCGGTCCTACAATGAGCAGTTCTTC
15 | once | TRBJ2-2 | TRBV6-4 | TRBD2 | CASSDSNGGTGELFF | TGTGCCAGCAGTGACTCGAACGGGGGGACCGGGGAGCTGTTTTTT
13 | - | TRBJ1-1 | TRBV4-1 | - | CATGRVGNTEAFF | TGCGCCACCGGCAGGGTTGGGAACACTGAAGCTTTCTTT
13 | many | TRBJ1-5 | TRBV7-8 | - | CASRGRINQPQHF | TGTGCCAGCCGGGGGCGGATTAATCAGCCCCAGCATTTT
19 | - | TRBJ2-3 | TRBV11-2 | TRBD2 | CASSLRGLAGGTSTDTQYF | TGTGCCAGCAGCTTACGGGGACTAGCGGGAGGGACTAGCACAGATACGCAGTATTTT
14 | - | TRBJ1-3 | TRBV27 | - | CASASQGSGNTIYF | TGTGCCAGCGCCTCACAGGGTTCAGGAAACACCATATATTTT
15 | - | TRBJ2-7 | TRBV7-2 | - | CASSLDVGRPHEQYF | TGTGCCAGCAGCTTAGATGTGGGCCGCCCCCACGAGCAGTACTTC
11 | few | TRBJ2-7 | TRBV7-4 | - | CASSQRGEQYF | TGTGCCAGCAGCCAGAGGGGGGAGCAGTACTTC
13 | - | TRBJ1-2 | TRBV19 | - | CASTDGSHYGYTF | TGTGCCAGCACGGACGGGAGTCACTATGGCTACACCTTC
13 | few | TRBJ2-2 | TRBV6-1 | - | CAGWTVNTGELFF | TGTGCCGGATGGACGGTGAACACCGGGGAGCTGTTTTTT
16 | - | TRBJ2-5 | TRBV5-3 | - | CASSLQFGFTQETQYF | TGTGCCAGCAGCTTGCAATTCGGGTTCACCCAAGAGACCCAGTACTTC
15 | - | TRBJ1-2 | TRBV28 | TRBD1 | CASTGTGALYYGYTF | TGTGCCAGCACCGGGACAGGAGCTCTATACTATGGCTACACCTTC
16 | few | TRBJ2-1 | TRBV5-1 | - | CASSPEHGSSYNEQFF | TGCGCCAGCAGCCCGGAGCACGGGAGCTCCTACAATGAGCAGTTCTTC
19 | - | TRBJ2-2 | TRBV12-5 | TRBD1 | CASGLVVGGGQRHTGELFF | TGTGCTAGTGGTTTGGTAGTCGGTGGGGGACAGAGGCACACCGGGGAGCTGTTTTTT
17 | - | TRBJ2-4 | TRBV11-2 | TRBD2 | CASSLLYLAGGRDIQYF | TGTGCCAGCAGCTTATTGTACCTAGCGGGAGGGCGGGACATTCAGTACTTC
12 | few | TRBJ2-1 | TRBV7-2 | - | CASSLGRLEQFF | TGTGCCAGCAGCTTAGGTAGGTTGGAGCAGTTCTTC
14 | - | TRBJ2-4 | TRBV5-1 | - | CASSLGSSPDIQYF | TGCGCCAGCAGCTTGGGGTCCTCCCCTGACATTCAGTACTTC
17 | few | TRBJ1-1 | TRBV12-3/TRBV12-4 | - | CASSRTGTLAMNTEAFF | TGTGCCAGCAGTCGAACAGGGACCTTGGCCATGAACACTGAAGCTTTCTTT
16 | - | TRBJ2-1 | TRBV4-1 | - | CASSQKGLSSYNEQFF | TGCGCCAGCAGCCAGAAAGGACTTAGCTCCTACAATGAGCAGTTCTTC
15 | - | TRBJ2-7 | TRBV19 | TRBD1 | CASSRLDRADYEQYF | TGTGCCAGTAGTAGGTTGGACAGGGCAGATTACGAGCAGTACTTC
14 | - | TRBJ2-7 | TRBV7-2 | - | CASSSWGGSYEQYF | TGTGCCAGCAGCTCCTGGGGCGGATCTTACGAGCAGTACTTC
9 | - | TRBJ1-2 | TRBV7-6 | - | CARTGDYTF | TGTGCCCGCACGGGAGACTACACCTTC
15 | - | TRBJ2-7 | TRBV11-2 | TRBD2 | CASSLEAGGGYEQYF | TGTGCCAGCAGCTTAGAAGCGGGAGGGGGCTACGAGCAGTACTTC
18 | - | TRBJ2-3 | TRBV9 | - | CASSVALLRGARTDTQYF | TGTGCCAGCAGCGTAGCTCTCCTCCGGGGGGCGAGAACAGATACGCAGTATTTT
14 | few | TRBJ2-3 | TRBV7-9 | - | CASSRPRGPDTQYF | TGTGCCAGCAGTCGCCCCAGGGGCCCAGATACGCAGTATTTT
15 | - | TRBJ2-2 | TRBV7-2 | TRBD2 | CASSFGTSGSGELFF | TGTGCCAGCAGCTTCGGGACTAGCGGGAGTGGGGAGCTGTTTTTT
16 | - | TRBJ2-2 | TRBV7-8 | - | CASSLGQLKNTGELFF | TGTGCCAGCAGCCTTGGACAGCTAAAGAACACCGGGGAGCTGTTTTTT
18 | few | TRBJ2-4 | TRBV7-6 | - | CASSPYKRKILAKNIQYF | TGTGCCAGCAGCCCATATAAGAGGAAGATACTAGCCAAAAACATTCAGTACTTC
13 | - | TRBJ2-3 | TRBV27 | - | CASSGSTGDTQYF | TGTGCCAGCAGCGGGAGCACTGGAGATACGCAGTATTTT
12 | - | TRBJ1-1 | TRBV7-7 | - | CASSLDVFEAFF | TGTGCCAGCAGCTTAGATGTCTTTGAAGCTTTCTTT
13 | - | TRBJ2-5 | TRBV6-5 | TRBD1 | CASSRGTVETQYF | TGTGCCAGCAGCCGTGGGACAGTAGAGACCCAGTACTTC
13 | - | TRBJ2-3 | TRBV5-5 | - | CASSVIRADTQYF | TGTGCCAGCAGCGTGATTAGGGCAGATACGCAGTATTTT
15 | - | TRBJ2-1 | TRBV5-1 | - | CASSLVAVSYNEQFF | TGCGCCAGCAGCTTGGTAGCGGTCTCCTACAATGAGCAGTTCTTC
14 | - | TRBJ1-5 | TRBV12-3/TRBV12-4 | - | CASSFRSGNQPQHF | TGTGCCAGCAGTTTTAGGAGCGGCAATCAGCCCCAGCATTTT
15 | - | TRBJ1-1 | TRBV4-2 | TRBD1 | CASSQAGQGDTEAFF | TGTGCCAGCAGCCAAGCGGGACAGGGGGACACTGAAGCTTTCTTT
17 | few | TRBJ1-1 | TRBV7-6 | - | CASSFPSSGRQPTEAFF | TGTGCCAGCAGCTTCCCCAGTTCCGGGAGACAACCCACTGAAGCTTTCTTT
16 | few | TRBJ2-5 | TRBV7-6 | TRBD1 | CASSPRGQGLRETQYF | TGTGCCAGCAGCCCACGAGGACAGGGTTTACGAGAGACCCAGTACTTC
15 | few | TRBJ1-5 | TRBV12-3/TRBV12-4 | - | CASSFGDGSNQPQHF | TGTGCCAGCAGTTTTGGCGACGGTAGCAATCAGCCCCAGCATTTT
16 | few | TRBJ2-2 | TRBV3-1 | TRBD2 | CASSQEAGVLTGELFF | TGTGCCAGCAGCCAAGAGGCGGGAGTCTTGACCGGGGAGCTGTTTTTT
15 | few | TRBJ1-1 | TRBV9 | - | CASSPDGVSNTEAFF | TGTGCCAGCAGCCCAGATGGAGTCTCGAACACTGAAGCTTTCTTT
14 | - | TRBJ2-1 | TRBV15 | - | CATSRDLHRDEQFF | TGTGCCACCAGCAGAGACCTACACCGGGATGAGCAGTTCTTC
14 | - | TRBJ2-3 | TRBV6-1 | - | CASSRTSFGDTQYF | TGTGCCAGCAGTCGTACCTCCTTCGGAGATACGCAGTATTTT
16 | - | TRBJ1-3 | TRBV6-6 | - | CASREIHRLSGNTIYF | TGTGCCAGCAGGGAAATACACCGCCTCTCTGGAAACACCATATATTTT
12 | - | TRBJ1-6 | TRBV10-3 | - | CAITPGNSPLHF | TGTGCCATCACCCCGGGGAATTCACCCCTCCACTTT